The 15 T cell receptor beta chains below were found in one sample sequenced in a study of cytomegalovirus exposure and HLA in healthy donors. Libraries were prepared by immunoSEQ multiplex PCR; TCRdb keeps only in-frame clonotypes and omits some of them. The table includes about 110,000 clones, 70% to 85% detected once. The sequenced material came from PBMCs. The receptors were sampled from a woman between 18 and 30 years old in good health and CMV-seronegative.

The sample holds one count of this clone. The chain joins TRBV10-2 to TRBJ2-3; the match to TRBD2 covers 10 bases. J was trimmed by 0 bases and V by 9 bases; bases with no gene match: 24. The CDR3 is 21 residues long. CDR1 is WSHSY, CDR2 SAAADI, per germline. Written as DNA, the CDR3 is TGCGCCAGTACCGGGACTAGCGCGGATTCTTCTCGGGGCTCTAGCACAGATACGCAGTATTTT. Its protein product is CASTGTSADSSRGSSTDTQYF.

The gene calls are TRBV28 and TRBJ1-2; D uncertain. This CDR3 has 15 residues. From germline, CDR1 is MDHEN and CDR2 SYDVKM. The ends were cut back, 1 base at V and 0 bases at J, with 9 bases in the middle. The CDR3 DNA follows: TGTGCCAGCAGTTTATATACAGAGTCTAACTATGGCTACACCTTC. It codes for CASSLYTESNYGYTF.

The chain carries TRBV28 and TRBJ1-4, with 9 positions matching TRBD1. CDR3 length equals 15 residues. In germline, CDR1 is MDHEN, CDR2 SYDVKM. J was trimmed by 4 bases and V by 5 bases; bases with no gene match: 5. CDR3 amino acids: CASSPDRGVNEKLFF. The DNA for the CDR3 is TGTGCCAGCAGTCCCGACAGGGGGGTTAATGAAAAACTGTTTTTT.

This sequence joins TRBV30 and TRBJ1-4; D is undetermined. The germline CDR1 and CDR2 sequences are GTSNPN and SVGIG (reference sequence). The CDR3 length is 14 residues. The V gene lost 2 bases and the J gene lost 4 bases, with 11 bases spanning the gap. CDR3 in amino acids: CAWSPSRVNEKLFF. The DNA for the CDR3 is TGTGCCTGGAGTCCTTCTCGAGTTAATGAAAAACTGTTTTTT.

The CDR3 bases are TGTGCCAGCAGCTTACGGGGGGACCTCTACGAGCAGTACTTC. Encoded protein: CASSLRGDLYEQYF. The chain combines TRBV7-9 with TRBJ2-7; 7 bases agree with TRBD2. The V and J ends lost 2 bases and 3 bases, in that order; junction bases with no gene match: 4. Germline lookup yields CDR1 SEHNR and CDR2 FQNEAQ (reference sequence). The CDR3 is made up of 14 amino acids.

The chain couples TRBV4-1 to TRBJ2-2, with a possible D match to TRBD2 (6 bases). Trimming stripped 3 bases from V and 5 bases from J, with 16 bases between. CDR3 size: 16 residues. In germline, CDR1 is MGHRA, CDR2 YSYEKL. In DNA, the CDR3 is TGCGCCAGCAGCCATGGTGGGGGGACGAGGACCGGGGAGCTGTTTTTT. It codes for CASSHGGGTRTGELFF.

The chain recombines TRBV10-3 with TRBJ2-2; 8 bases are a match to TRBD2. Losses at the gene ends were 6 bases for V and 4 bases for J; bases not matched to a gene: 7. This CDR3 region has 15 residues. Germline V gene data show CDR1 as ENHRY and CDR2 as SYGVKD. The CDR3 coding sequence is TGTGCCATCAGCGTCGGGGGGGCTGGCACCGGGGAGCTGTTTTTT. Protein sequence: CAISVGGAGTGELFF.

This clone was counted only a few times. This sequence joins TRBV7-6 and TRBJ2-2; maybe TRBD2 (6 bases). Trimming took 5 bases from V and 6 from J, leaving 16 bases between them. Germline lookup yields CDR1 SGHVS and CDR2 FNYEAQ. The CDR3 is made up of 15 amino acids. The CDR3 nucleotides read TGTGCCAGCAGCCGGGCGGCCGGCGGGGCCGGGGAGCTGTTTTTT. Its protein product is CASSRAAGGAGELFF.

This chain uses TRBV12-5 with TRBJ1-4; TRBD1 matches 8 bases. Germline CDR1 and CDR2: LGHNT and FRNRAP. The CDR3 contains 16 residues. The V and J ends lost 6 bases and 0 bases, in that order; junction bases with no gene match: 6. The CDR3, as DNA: TGTGCTAGTGGCTCGGACAGGGCGGCAACTAATGAAAAACTGTTTTTT. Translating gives CASGSDRAATNEKLFF. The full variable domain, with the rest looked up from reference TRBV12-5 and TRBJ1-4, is DARVTQTPRHKVTEMGQEVTMRCQPILGHNTVFWYRQTMMQGLELLAYFRNRAPLDDSGMPKDRFSAEMPDATLATLKIQPSEPRDSAVYFCASGSDRAATNEKLFFGSGTQLSVL.

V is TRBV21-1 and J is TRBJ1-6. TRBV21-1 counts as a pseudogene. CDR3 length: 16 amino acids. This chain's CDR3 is CASSPPAGSWNSPLHF. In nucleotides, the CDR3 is TGTGCCAGCAGCCCCCCCGCCGGGAGCTGGAATTCACCCCTCCACTTT.

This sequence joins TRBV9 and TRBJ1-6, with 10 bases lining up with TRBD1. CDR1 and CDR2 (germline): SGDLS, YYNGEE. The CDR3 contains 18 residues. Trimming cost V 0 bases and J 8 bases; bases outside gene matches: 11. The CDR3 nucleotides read TGTGCCAGCAGCGTAGGGTTAGAGGACAGGGGGGTCGATTCACCCCTCCACTTT. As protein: CASSVGLEDRGVDSPLHF. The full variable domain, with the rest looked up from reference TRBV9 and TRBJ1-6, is DSGVTQTPKHLITATGQRVTLRCSPRSGDLSVYWYQQSLDQGLQFLIQYYNGEERAKGNILERFSAQQFPDLHSELNLSSLELGDSALYFCASSVGLEDRGVDSPLHFGNGTRLTVT.

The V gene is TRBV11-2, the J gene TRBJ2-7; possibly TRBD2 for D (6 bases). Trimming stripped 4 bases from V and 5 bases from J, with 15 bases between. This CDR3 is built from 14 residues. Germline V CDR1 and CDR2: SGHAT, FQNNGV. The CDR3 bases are TGTGCCAGCAGCTCCGACCACGGGGGAGACGAGCAGTACTTC. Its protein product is CASSSDHGGDEQYF.

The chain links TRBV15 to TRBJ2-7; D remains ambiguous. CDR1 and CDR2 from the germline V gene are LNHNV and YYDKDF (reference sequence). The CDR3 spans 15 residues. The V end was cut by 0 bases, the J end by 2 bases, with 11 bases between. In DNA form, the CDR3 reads TGTGCCACCAGCAGAGATCGCGAGTTTACCTACGAGCAGTACTTC. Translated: CATSRDREFTYEQYF.

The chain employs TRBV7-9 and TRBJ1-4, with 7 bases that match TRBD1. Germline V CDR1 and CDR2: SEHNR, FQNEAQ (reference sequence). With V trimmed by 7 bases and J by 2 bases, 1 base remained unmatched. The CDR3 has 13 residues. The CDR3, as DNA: TGTGCCAGCACGGGACAGACTAATGAAAAACTGTTTTTT. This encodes CASTGQTNEKLFF.

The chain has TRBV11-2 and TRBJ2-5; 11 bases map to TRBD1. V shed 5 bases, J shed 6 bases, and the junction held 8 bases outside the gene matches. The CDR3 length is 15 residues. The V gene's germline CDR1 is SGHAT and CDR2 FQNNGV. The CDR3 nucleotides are TGTGCCAGCAGCCTCGGGACAGGGGGGATGAAGACCCAGTACTTC. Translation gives CASSLGTGGMKTQYF.